This TCR beta chain was retrieved from a study of T cell responses to AZD1222 COVID-19 vaccine. Study details: Second doses at about 4 or about 12 weeks were pooled.

The CDR3 has 17 residues. TCRdb keeps only in-frame clones here, not all; method: immunoSEQ multiplex PCR. The sample lists 130,000 to 150,000 clones, around 93% occurring once. Findings of the study overall: Without day 14 samples, only post-peak T cell repertoires were studied. Seropositive at baseline were only a handful of AZD1222 recipients. It should be noted that donors were predominantly white British and more often female, and clonal diversity was possibly underestimated.

This clone has only one observation. Its matching antigen is unknown. The sample in question was peripheral blood, obtained on day 0 of AZD1222 vaccination. The sequence was collected from an adult in good health. The rearrangement joins TRBV21-1 to TRBJ2-2. TRBV21-1 is assigned pseudogene status. CDR3 amino acids: CASTKGNKPRATGELFF. CDR3 in DNA: TGTGCCAGCACCAAAGGGAATAAGCCCCGGGCCACCGGGGAGCTGTTTTTT.